This TCR beta chain was captured by sequencing in a study of control samples from healthy donors and cancer patients. Trimming took 6 bases from V and 3 from J, leaving 14 bases between them. This CDR3 contains 13 residues. Germline V gives CDR1 SQVTM, CDR2 ANQGSEA. Data came from immunoSEQ multiplex PCR; TCRdb stores just in-frame clones and leaves some out. There are roughly 120,000 clones in the sample; about 95% occur only once, and 3.5% to 4% lies in the top ten. V and J are TRBV29-1 and TRBJ1-1; D perhaps matches TRBD1 (6 bases). The sequenced sample was blood. This TCR came from a young man in good health. CDR3 sequence: CSVDIQGYTEAFF. The DNA of the CDR3 is TGCAGCGTAGACATACAGGGCTACACTGAAGCTTTCTTT.